This T cell receptor beta chain was recovered during a study of blood T cells in healthy people across ages (dated by TCRdb to the mid-2010s). About the full investigation: Template switching captured roughly one uniquely barcoded TCR beta cDNA molecule per two T cells in model experiments. To avoid experimental bias, donors of different ages were spread randomly across the sequencing lanes. To track age-related changes in TCR beta repertoire diversity, the study relied on deep sequencing normalized with unique cDNA molecular identifiers. Donors were grouped into four age groups: young (average approximately 15 years), middle-aged (around 39), aged (around 56) and long-lived (about 89). Two additional independent replicas of 1 million unique cDNA reads from the same blood draw were analyzed for two donors (one aged 18 to 29 and one aged 80 or older).

From the germline V gene, CDR1 is LGHNA and CDR2 is YNFKEQ. V and J are trimmed by 3 bases and 3 bases, and the gene matches miss 9 bases of the junction. The CDR3, cysteine through phenylalanine, is 16 amino acids long. Only CDR3 DNA is held: 48 bases, read in frame from base 1. General study outcomes and caveats: Because donor CMV infection status was unknown, age-related changes in expanded clonotypes were potentially confounded. Bulk unsorted PBMC profiling prevented conclusive comparison of naive and antigen-experienced compartments. Total diversity estimates from one million sequenced T cells were considered lower bounds and underestimates. The long-lived group showed more naive CD4+ T cells, fewer expanded clones and increased TCR diversity than the aged group, suggesting age selection. As age increased, observed TCR beta diversity per million T cells dropped in a roughly linear way, and a significant reduction was already evident by age approximately 40. The percentage of naive T cells measured by flow cytometry correlated strongly with observed TCR beta diversity.

Notes on this clonotype: The antigen it recognizes is unknown. One base away there is no much larger clone; base qualities are not given.

The 39 donors, aged about 6 to 100 years, were systemically healthy Caucasian individuals from Russia. Each donor gave roughly 9.5 milliliters of peripheral blood, collected into EDTA-treated Vacutainer tubes. Ficoll-Paque density-gradient centrifugation was used to isolate PBMCs, with at least 6.5 million per sample. Total RNA was extracted from PBMCs with Trizol reagent, with at least 5.5 micrograms obtained per sample. For every donor, flow cytometry on a PBMC aliquot measured the percentage of naive CD45RAhigh/CD27high T cells. Libraries were prepared through 5' RACE. The sequencing machine was an Illumina HiSeq 2500. A second about 7 to 12 cycle PCR used a sample-barcoded 5' primer and a J-beta primer mix. A template-switch 5' adaptor carrying 12 random nucleotides introduced a unique molecular identifier onto each TCR beta cDNA molecule. At least 2.5 million CDR3-containing paired-end reads were obtained from each sample. All of the RNA was converted into first-strand cDNA using the Mint cDNA synthesis kit, with a TRBC-specific oligonucleotide serving as the primer. All cDNA was treated with uracil-DNA glycosylase and then went through a first 18-cycle PCR with the universal primers M1SS and BC2_uni_R. The study's own analysis went as follows. Each sample was normalized by randomly selecting 1 million high-quality reads, each carrying a distinct molecular identifier. Reads with shared molecular identifiers were discarded instead of being binned into consensus sequences. MiTCR, with a Q25 quality threshold and the strictest error-elimination algorithm, was used for CDR3 identification, clonotype clustering and error correction. Lower-bound total TCR beta diversity was estimated with a nonparametric unseen species model using Euler transformation. Using fastp trimming at Q25 and MiXCR clonotype assembly, TCRdb reanalyzed the public sequencing data and kept in-frame beta chains. Identical CDR3 proteins give one entry, which carries the most common genes and DNA. These V and J calls originate from TCRdb's pipeline instead of the authors' own analysis. Counted in this sample were about 1,600,000 distinct CDR3 sequences; approximately 38% of them appeared once. The ten biggest clones cover less than 8% of the sample.

This clonotype originated in a woman between 18 and 29 years old in good health. The rearranged chain carries TRBV4-2 and TRBJ2-7; 9 bases in between match TRBD1. The sample comprised blood. The CDR3 in this case is CASSHQPRDRVYEQYF. The nucleotide sequence reads TGTGCCAGCAGCCACCAACCCCGGGACAGGGTCTACGAGCAGTACTTC.